Listed below are T cell receptor beta chains from one sample, sequenced in a study of blood T cell repertoires in COVID-19. The protocol was immunoSEQ multiplex PCR, while the TCRdb copy is restricted to in-frame clones and leaves out a portion. This sample has fewer than 200,000 clones, with 77% found just once. The sample taken for sequencing was peripheral blood. These receptors all stem from an older man with acute or convalescent COVID-19. The conserved cysteine and the conserved F or W are not part of the CDR3 here.

CDR3 | V
ASSPRLAGGGEQF | TRBV5-1
ASSEGLAETQY | TRBV6-1
ASSVEGRGTEAF | TRBV9
ASSIGRTDTQY | TRBV19
ASSSRTSGGAETQY | TRBV6-6
ASSLGEGFGSPLH | TRBV5-4
ASRDRLNTEAF | TRBV2
ASSLDVDRATEAF | TRBV5-4
ASSPVGNTEAF | TRBV3-1/TRBV3-2
ASSGGLAGISSYNEQF | TRBV7-2
ASSEGQANTIY | TRBV7-9
ASSQEIAGADTQY | TRBV4-3
ASSLARGYEQY | TRBV7-2
ASKGQRISYGYT | TRBV2
SAGTTYEQY | TRBV20-1
ASSATGTSIYEQY | TRBV6-5
ASSIEMRGGRHEQY | TRBV19
ASSLDGAGAYEQY | TRBV5-5
AWSDTGKTEAF | TRBV30
ASSLGTAIDIQY | TRBV5-4
ASSLPGTSIDEQY | TRBV3-1/TRBV3-2
ASRQGQAGAAEQY | TRBV3-1/TRBV3-2
AIRARGVGGEQY | TRBV10-3
ASSLVAGGNEQF | TRBV5-1
ASSVGLSQPQH | TRBV9
ASRLLGATNEKLF | TRBV7-9
ASSSGLAGGSRYEQY | TRBV11-3
ASSTLAHEQF | TRBV6-2/TRBV6-3
ASSLEELRGART | TRBV11-2
ASSSLAASTDTQY | TRBV11-3
ASSLGTSTDTQY | TRBV4-2
ASSLSGANTDTQY | TRBV5-4
AISESGTSGGALSTDTQY | TRBV10-3
ATMGQGRHNEQF | TRBV24-1
ASSRDWGTEAF | TRBV18
ASSLGDINEKLF | TRBV5-5
ASSHLYEQY | TRBV23-1
ASSYAGAGNTEAF | TRBV6-5
ASSQGDNNEAF | TRBV4-2
ASSSPRTGGRNIQY | TRBV6-5
ASSIVQGAGTEAF | TRBV19
AIATGVQNGYT | TRBV28
ASSASGGAGHNTQY | TRBV5-4
ASRNRVMGSPLH | TRBV6-5
ASSLRTSGGANSYNEQF | TRBV18
ASRKTGTGNYGYT | TRBV2
ASSPSGVYEQY | TRBV3-1/TRBV3-2
ATSVASGRGTDTQY | TRBV24-1
ASTNIGGADYGYT | TRBV28
ASSLTGGGTGELF | TRBV14
ASAGQGRETQY | TRBV2
ASSYRGTGLHYGYT | TRBV27
ASSDYANNSPLH | TRBV6-4
ASSLGGGYGYT | TRBV12-3/TRBV12-4
SASTGSLGYT | TRBV20-1
ASGGQGGVYEQY | TRBV5-1